The 10 T cell receptor beta chains below were found in one sample sequenced in a study of blood T cells in healthy people across ages. Using a J-beta primer mix together with a sample-barcoded 5' primer, a second PCR was run for roughly 7 to 11 cycles. TCRdb used MiXCR to reprocess the 5' RACE reads, holding one entry per CDR3 protein. The sample lists about 540,000 distinct CDR3 sequences; approximately 25% were seen once. This same sample was also taken into another study, of T cells of mothers and their children.

The material sequenced was blood. These receptors were collected from a boy aged 5-17 years in good health.

This clonotype was observed a few times. This chain joins TRBV6-2 or TRBV6-3 and TRBJ2-5, with a tentative D call TRBD1 (6 bases). The last part of the DNA fits TRBJ2-1 better; the J call may be wrong. CDR1 and CDR2 from the germline V gene are MNHEY and SVGEGT. The CDR3 sequence is 14 residues long. This CDR3 reads CASSAQGSYNEQFF. The CDR3 DNA sequence: TGTGCCAGCAGTGCCCAGGGGTCTTACAATGAGCAGTTCTTC.

V and J are TRBV29-1 and TRBJ2-4, with D possibly TRBD2 on 5 matching bases. Trimming removed 0 bases from V and 0 bases from J, with 15 bases in between. This CDR3 has 17 residues. Germline V gene data show CDR1 as SQVTM and CDR2 as ANQGSEA. The CDR3 sequence is CSVEDVGDPVAKNIQYF. In DNA, the CDR3 is TGCAGCGTTGAAGATGTGGGAGATCCTGTAGCCAAAAACATTCAGTACTTC.

The chain combines TRBV5-1 with TRBJ2-5; D is possibly TRBD1 or TRBD2 (5 bases each). Gene TRBJ2-7 matches the end of the DNA better, so the J call may be wrong. In germline, CDR1 is SGHRS, CDR2 YFSETQ. This CDR3 is built from 13 residues. CDR3: CASSIGTLGEQYF. The DNA for the CDR3 is TGCGCCAGCAGTATCGGGACCCTAGGCGAGCAGTACTTC.

Many counts were recorded for this clonotype. The gene calls are TRBV5-1 and TRBJ1-5, with unresolved D. V lost 0 bases, J lost 7 bases, and 8 bases lay in between. The germline V gene encodes CDR1 SGHRS and CDR2 YFSETQ. The CDR3 is made up of 13 amino acids. CDR3 in amino acids: CASSLDLGQPQHF. Written as DNA, the CDR3 is TGCGCCAGCAGCTTGGATCTGGGGCAGCCCCAGCATTTT.

The chain employs TRBV9 and TRBJ2-2, with D tentatively TRBD1 or TRBD2 (5 bases each). Germline V gene sequence: CDR1 SGDLS, CDR2 YYNGEE. V was cut by 7 bases and J by 1 base, with 11 bases left in between. This CDR3 has 14 amino acids. CDR3 in amino acids: CASSGTGNTGELFF. CDR3 nucleotide sequence: TGTGCCAGCTCGGGAACAGGGAACACCGGGGAGCTGTTTTTT.

This chain links TRBV20-1 with TRBJ2-5; 8 bases line up with TRBD2. This CDR3 has 15 residues. Germline trimming cut 0 bases from V and 9 bases from J; bases unmatched to any gene: 12. Germline loops: CDR1 DFQATT, CDR2 SNEGSKA (reference sequence). CDR3 sequence reads: CSAREDGRIGGAQYF. The CDR3 DNA follows: TGCAGTGCTAGAGAGGATGGGAGGATCGGGGGGGCCCAGTACTTC.

This clonotype occurred many times. This rearrangement joins TRBV4-3 to TRBJ2-2, with D perhaps being TRBD1 or TRBD2 (5 bases each). The germline V gene has CDR1 LGHNA and CDR2 YSLEER. The CDR3 is made up of 16 amino acids. V gave up 0 bases and J gave up 4 bases, with 12 bases separating them. CDR3 in amino acids: CASSQDGDLTTGELFF. The CDR3 bases are TGCGCCAGCAGCCAAGATGGGGACCTAACCACCGGGGAGCTGTTTTTT.

V usage is TRBV29-1 and J usage is TRBJ2-2; D is undetermined. CDR1 and CDR2 from the germline V gene are SQVTM and ANQGSEA. There are 13 residues in the CDR3. Between the trimmed V and J ends, which lost 7 bases and 0 bases, there was a span of 9 bases. CDR3 DNA: TGCAGCGGTGGTCAGTCGAACACCGGGGAGCTGTTTTTT. Translating it yields CSGGQSNTGELFF.

This clonotype showed up just a few times. CDR3 sequence: CASSLFASVRRDVGQDSYEQYF. CDR3 sequence (DNA): TGTGCCAGCAGCTTATTTGCAAGCGTACGACGGGACGTAGGACAGGACTCCTACGAGCAGTACTTC. This chain links TRBV11-1 with TRBJ2-5; TRBD1 aligns across 7 bases. The J call is in doubt because the DNA end fits TRBJ2-7 better. The CDR3 spans 22 residues. The V gene's germline CDR1 is SGHAT and CDR2 FQDESV (reference sequence).

The rearrangement links TRBV5-6 to TRBJ1-5, with 9 bases identical to TRBD1. CDR3 length equals 14 residues. Unmatched junction bases numbered 4, after V lost 5 bases and J lost 4 bases. Looked up from germline, CDR1 is SGHDT and CDR2 is YYEEEE. CDR3 DNA sequence: TGTGCCAGCAGTTACAGGGGGCTGAATCAGCCCCAGCATTTT. The encoded protein is CASSYRGLNQPQHF.